This T cell receptor (gamma chain) was captured by sequencing in a study of gamma-delta T cells after stem cell transplantation. TCRdb re-analyzed the RT-PCR reads via CATT. The repertoire holds 150 to 200 gamma-chain clones, with almost 35% as singletons. Regarding this clone: Other DNA sequences in the sample encode the same CDR3.

This CDR3 is 16 amino acids long. Germline CDR1 is GITISATS and CDR2 is ISYDGTV (reference sequence). Losses at the gene ends were 0 bases for V and 7 bases for J; bases not matched to a gene: 3. The clonotype comes from a human donor. It is not recorded whose cells these are; they may come from a transplant donor. Sequencing used gamma-delta T cells. The rearrangement uses TRGV9 and TRGJP. TCRdb leaves out the J gene; it was filled in here by matching the DNA to germline. The CDR3 loop is CALWEVRELGKKIKVF. The CDR3 nucleotides are TGTGCCTTGTGGGAGGTGCGGGAGTTGGGCAAAAAAATCAAGGTATTT.